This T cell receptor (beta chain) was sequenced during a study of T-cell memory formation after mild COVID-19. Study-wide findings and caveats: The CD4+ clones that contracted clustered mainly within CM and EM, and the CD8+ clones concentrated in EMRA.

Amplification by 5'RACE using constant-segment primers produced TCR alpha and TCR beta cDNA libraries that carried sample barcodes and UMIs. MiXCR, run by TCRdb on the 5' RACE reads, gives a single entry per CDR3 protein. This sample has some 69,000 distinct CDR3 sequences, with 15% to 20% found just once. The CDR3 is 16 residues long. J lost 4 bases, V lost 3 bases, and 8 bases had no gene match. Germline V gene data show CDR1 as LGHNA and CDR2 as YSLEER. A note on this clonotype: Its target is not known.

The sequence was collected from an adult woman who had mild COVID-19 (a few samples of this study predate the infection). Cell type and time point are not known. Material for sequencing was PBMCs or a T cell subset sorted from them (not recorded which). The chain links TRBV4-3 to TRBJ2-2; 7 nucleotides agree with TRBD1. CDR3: CASSQEHRGGTGELFF. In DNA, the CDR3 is TGCGCCAGCAGCCAGGAACACAGGGGCGGCACCGGGGAGCTGTTTTTT.